This T cell receptor (beta chain) derives from a study of radiation and T cells in renal cell carcinoma. Treatment noted: 15 Gy SBRT to primary tumor, nephrectomy 4 weeks later. Nephrectomy followed 15 Gy stereotactic body radiation by 4 weeks. Clear cell pathology was present in this patient's renal cell carcinoma. TCRdb keeps only in-frame clones here, not all; method: immunoSEQ multiplex PCR. The sample shows fewer than 20,000 clones, less than 65% of them seen only once. CDR1 is LGHNA and CDR2 is YNFKEQ in the germline V gene. The length of the CDR3 is 16 residues. Trimming took 0 bases from V and 5 from J; bases not matched to a gene: 7. Notes on this clone: Its matching antigen is unknown.

Whole-study findings and limits: Without pretreatment biopsies, baseline tumor clonotype presence was undetermined. In blood, top tumor clones expanded by 2 weeks, shrinking by 4.

This receptor was obtained from a man in his fifties with renal cell carcinoma. Here the sequenced sample was tumor tissue, taken from a patient whose treatment included radiotherapy and nephrectomy. The chain carries TRBV4-2 and TRBJ2-7; 10 positions agree with TRBD2. CDR3: CASSQDQTSGVDEQYF. The DNA for the CDR3 is TGTGCCAGCAGCCAAGATCAAACTAGCGGGGTAGACGAGCAGTACTTC.